A selection of T cell receptor beta chains follows, all from one sample in a study of monozygotic twins with inflammatory bowel disease. From its re-call of the 5' RACE reads, TCRdb lists each CDR3 protein once, without DNA. The table lists about 330,000 distinct CDR3 sequences. The sample taken for sequencing was blood. The source is a human donor with ulcerative colitis or Crohn's disease, or a healthy co-twin of an affected twin (not recorded which). The CDR3 runs from the conserved cysteine through the conserved F or W.

j_gene | len | v_gene | CDR3aa
TRBJ2-5 | 13 | TRBV20-1 | CSARELAEETQYF
TRBJ2-7 | 14 | TRBV20-1 | CSARPGQGAFEQYF
TRBJ1-6 | 14 | TRBV3-1 | CASSQAHRDSPLHF
TRBJ2-2 | 14 | TRBV20-1 | CSAKWGGDTGELFF
TRBJ2-7 | 18 | TRBV4-3 | CASSQDLSLDRAPYEQYF
TRBJ2-5 | 14 | TRBV18 | CASSPRQGMETQYF
TRBJ2-7 | 17 | TRBV12-3/TRBV12-4 | CASSHPRGDRFTYEQYF
TRBJ1-6 | 13 | TRBV20-1 | CSASVEANSPLHF
TRBJ1-1 | 15 | TRBV3-1 | CASSQTPTGITEAFF
TRBJ2-1 | 14 | TRBV20-1 | CSAITSGSYNEQFF
TRBJ1-2 | 13 | TRBV11-2 | CASSLAPHYGYTF
TRBJ2-7 | 15 | TRBV7-8 | CASSKTSGRIYEQYF
TRBJ1-2 | 13 | TRBV12-3/TRBV12-4 | CASSFSEGYGYTF
TRBJ2-5 | 15 | TRBV28 | CASSSLLRNQETQYF
TRBJ2-3 | 15 | TRBV5-1 | CASSLDGGGSDTQYF
TRBJ2-1 | 14 | TRBV12-3/TRBV12-4 | CASSWPGTSTEQFF
TRBJ2-1 | 17 | TRBV5-1 | CASSFLIAGGGGNEQFF
TRBJ1-1 | 12 | TRBV12-3/TRBV12-4 | CASSFFLMEAFF
TRBJ2-3 | 15 | TRBV20-1 | CSAPTSGMSTDTQYF
TRBJ1-5 | 13 | TRBV20-1 | CSAGGSINQPQHF
TRBJ1-1 | 14 | TRBV5-1 | CASSLEGFRTEAFF
TRBJ1-5 | 13 | TRBV12-3/TRBV12-4 | CASSSVRQGTQHF
TRBJ1-1 | 13 | TRBV29-1 | CSVRTGGVSEAFF
TRBJ2-7 | 14 | TRBV7-9 | CASSLTHTGDEQYF
TRBJ2-3 | 13 | TRBV11-2 | CVSSSPQSDTQYF
TRBJ1-1 | 16 | TRBV20-1 | CSARDVPDDWNTEAFF
TRBJ2-7 | 14 | TRBV5-1 | CASSLSGTSYEQYF
TRBJ2-7 | 13 | TRBV19 | CASSIGQGSEQYF
TRBJ2-5 | 14 | TRBV5-1 | CASSLDRVEETQYF
TRBJ2-1 | 13 | TRBV5-1 | CASSLGLYNEQFF
TRBJ2-7 | 15 | TRBV20-1 | CSANTRDRGLSEQYF
TRBJ2-7 | 11 | TRBV29-1 | CSVVRGYEQYF
TRBJ2-7 | 12 | TRBV29-1 | CSVDGAAGEQYF
TRBJ2-3 | 12 | TRBV12-3/TRBV12-4 | CASSFNSVTQYF
TRBJ2-6 | 14 | TRBV6-2/TRBV6-3 | CASLKLSGANALTF
TRBJ2-5 | 13 | TRBV6-6 | CASSYPGEATQYF
TRBJ2-7 | 17 | TRBV20-1 | CSARTAGYHRSSYEQYF
TRBJ2-1 | 15 | TRBV4-3 | CASSQDGTRYNEQFF
TRBJ2-7 | 16 | TRBV28 | CASRLRLRTGGYEQYF
TRBJ1-2 | 14 | TRBV7-9 | CASGGQSFTYGYTF
TRBJ2-3 | 16 | TRBV20-1 | CSALSFHRELADTQYF
TRBJ2-7 | 13 | TRBV7-3 | CASSATPGYEQYF
TRBJ2-7 | 13 | TRBV7-2 | CASSLWTTYEQYF
TRBJ1-1 | 14 | TRBV3-1 | CASSEVGRQGEAFF
TRBJ2-1 | 21 | TRBV21-1 | CASSTVGGGTGLFDPSNEQFF
TRBJ2-3 | 15 | TRBV28 | CASSSFSGTTDTQYF
TRBJ2-7 | 15 | TRBV20-1 | CSARGDPFATYEQYF
TRBJ2-2 | 14 | TRBV7-9 | CASSLTGSTGELFF
TRBJ1-2 | 13 | TRBV30 | CAWSADRVQGYTF